Below are 21 T cell receptor beta chains sequenced from a single sample in a study of kidney transplant recipient with SARS-CoV-2 infection. Each CDR3 protein gets one entry after TCRdb re-called the reads with MiXCR. The sample carries under 300,000 distinct CDR3 sequences, around 30% recorded once. The specimen was a blood sample, collected at baseline and on day 111 from a kidney transplant recipient. The receptors were gathered from a male patient between 25 and 39 years old who had COVID-19 and was a kidney transplant recipient. Some T cells may be graft donor cells.

This clonotype was detected many times. This chain links TRBV7-8 with TRBJ1-2; D not certain. The V end was cut by 5 bases, the J end by 4 bases, with 23 bases between. The CDR3 runs 17 residues. In germline, CDR1 is SGHVS, CDR2 FQNEAQ. CDR3 sequence: CASSRDAFTRKTYGYTF. The CDR3 DNA follows: TGTGCCAGCAGCAGGGATGCGTTTACCCGAAAGACCTATGGCTACACCTTC.

Of note for this clonotype: This may arise from a read error, as a much more abundant clone is one base away. The CDR3 DNA reads as TGCGCCAGCAGCCAAGGGACGGGGTGCAATGAGCAGTTCTTC. This encodes CASSQGTGCNEQFF. The chain carries TRBV4-3 and TRBJ2-1; the D gene is possibly TRBD2 (5 bases). CDR3 length: 14 amino acids. Germline V gene sequence: CDR1 LGHNA, CDR2 YSLEER. Trimming cost V 1 base and J 6 bases, with 10 bases left between them.

Ten or more counts support this clonotype. The chain joins TRBV6-4 to TRBJ2-3, with 8 bases fitting TRBD2. In germline, CDR1 is MRHNA, CDR2 SNTAGT. The CDR3 is 15 residues long. Trimming removed 2 bases from V and 0 bases from J; junction bases left unmatched: 1. The CDR3 region is CASSDASGSTDTQYF. In DNA form, the CDR3 reads TGTGCCAGCAGTGACGCTAGCGGGAGCACAGATACGCAGTATTTT.

In DNA, the CDR3 is TGTGCCAGTAGAGGTCCGAGGACAAATCGAAAGACCTATGGCTACACCTTC. Translating gives CASRGPRTNRKTYGYTF. V and J are TRBV19 and TRBJ1-2, with D perhaps matching TRBD1 (5 bases). This CDR3 is 17 amino acids long. Deletions cut 6 bases from V and 4 bases from J, with 24 bases between. Per the germline V gene, CDR1 is LNHDA and CDR2 is SQIVND (reference sequence). The full variable domain, in which reference TRBV19 and TRBJ1-2 provide the parts outside the CDR3, is DGGITQSPKYLFRKEGQNVTLSCEQNLNHDAMYWYRQDPGQGLRLIYYSQIVNDFQKGDIAEGYSVSREKKESFPLTVTSAQKNPTAFYLCASRGPRTNRKTYGYTFGSGTRLTVV.

A few counts support this clonotype. The rearrangement uses TRBV7-2 and TRBJ1-2, with D tentatively TRBD1 (5 bases). There are 17 residues in the CDR3. V lost 5 bases to trimming and J lost 4 bases, with 23 bases between them. Germline V gives CDR1 SGHTA, CDR2 FQGNSA. CDR3 nucleotides: TGTGCCAGCAGCGGGGGAGGCAGAGACGGAAAGACCTATGGCTACACCTTC. Translating it yields CASSGGGRDGKTYGYTF.

About this clonotype: The junction departs from germline at one end; a sequencing error may be responsible. This sequence joins TRBV2 and TRBJ2-1, with a weak D call TRBD2 (7 bases). Germline CDR1 is SNHLY and CDR2 is FYNNEI. The length of the CDR3 is 17 residues. Here the CDR3 reads CAGRNTGRGFPYNEQFF. Written as DNA, the CDR3 is TGTGCCGGCAGAAACACAGGGAGGGGCTTTCCCTACAATGAGCAGTTCTTC.

This clonotype was seen many times. The DNA is left out, because the CDR3 cannot be placed on it with certainty; the CDR3 is given as TCRdb lists it. The rearrangement links TRBV7-5 to TRBJ1-2; the table's D gene call, TRBD1, was not cross checked with the DNA. TRBV7-5 has pseudogene status. With termini counted, the CDR3 has 19 amino acids. CDR3 sequence: CISVPEGRTEVGKTYGYTF.

Turning to this clonotype: A much bigger clone sits one base away, suggesting this may be a read error. The chain has TRBV7-9 and TRBJ2-5, with TRBD2 matching over 7 bases. The end of the DNA is better explained by TRBJ2-7, so the J call may be wrong. Germline assignment: CDR1 SEHNR and CDR2 FQNEAQ (reference sequence). There are 14 residues in the CDR3. In DNA, the CDR3 is TGTGCCAGCAGCCTCAGCGGGAATCCCTACGAGCAGTACTTC. Protein: CASSLSGNPYEQYF.

This clonotype was counted many times. The chain links TRBV5-4 to TRBJ1-2; 9 nucleotides align to TRBD1. After removal of 4 bases from V and 7 bases from J, the junction contained 11 bases not matched to a gene. In germline, CDR1 is SGHNT, CDR2 YYREEE (reference sequence). The CDR3 runs 15 residues. CDR3 sequence reads: CASSGGNRGLSGYTF. DNA of the CDR3: TGTGCCAGCAGCGGGGGGAACAGGGGGCTAAGTGGCTACACCTTC.

This clonotype occurred many times. The chain recombines TRBV5-4 with TRBJ1-2, with D unclear. The CDR3 length is 16 residues. V lost 7 bases and J lost 4, with 23 bases in between. In germline, CDR1 is SGHNT, CDR2 YYREEE (reference sequence). CDR3 bases: TGTGCCAGCTTCTGGATCGTACCAGGAAAGACCTATGGCTACACCTTC. Encoded protein: CASFWIVPGKTYGYTF.

As concerns this clonotype: This may be a read error: a much more frequent sequence differs by one nucleotide. The rearrangement joins TRBV6-5 to TRBJ2-3; 7 bases align to TRBD1. CDR3 length equals 14 residues. Germline-derived CDR1 and CDR2 are MNHEY and SVGAGI. Germline trimming cut 6 bases from V and 4 bases from J; bases unmatched to any gene: 7. CDR3 protein: CASSRQGNADTQYF. The CDR3 DNA sequence: TGTGCCAGCAGCCGACAGGGTAATGCAGATACGCAGTATTTT.

This clonotype was seen ten or more times. The chain recombines TRBV12-3 or TRBV12-4 with TRBJ2-3; D call uncertain. With 6 bases removed from V and 2 bases from J, the gap between germline ends came to 24 bases. The CDR3 covers 18 residues. The CDR3 sequence: CASSLLWDTRTFTDTQYF. DNA of the CDR3: TGTGCCAGCAGCCTCCTCTGGGATACTCGAACCTTCACAGATACGCAGTATTTT.

This clonotype was seen at least ten times. V usage is TRBV6-1 and J usage is TRBJ1-1; 7 bases line up with TRBD1. This CDR3 has 17 residues. Germline V gene data show CDR1 as MNHNS and CDR2 as SASEGT. V lost 8 bases to trimming and J lost 0 bases; unmatched junction nucleotides: 15. The CDR3: CASRGRGTANMNTEAFF. The CDR3 DNA sequence: TGTGCCAGCCGAGGGAGAGGGACAGCCAACATGAACACTGAAGCTTTCTTT.

This clonotype appeared a few times. This may stem from a read error, because a much larger clone lies one nucleotide away. This chain joins TRBV7-9 and TRBJ1-2; D is uncertain. Germline-derived CDR1 and CDR2 are SEHNR and FQNEAQ (reference sequence). There are 17 residues in the CDR3. The CDR3 protein is CVSSLSVYHGKTYGYTF. The CDR3 DNA follows: TGTGTCAGCAGCCTCAGCGTATACCATGGAAAGACCTATGGCTACACCTTC.

This chain uses TRBV12-3 or TRBV12-4 with TRBJ1-2; D is unclear. Trimming pared 5 bases from V and 4 bases from J, leaving 23 bases between. The CDR3 length is 17 residues. The CDR3 region is CASSRGFTAGKTYGYTF. CDR3 coding DNA: TGTGCCAGCAGTAGAGGATTCACAGCAGGAAAGACCTATGGCTACACCTTC.

This clonotype was seen many times. The chain has TRBV2 and TRBJ2-1; D perhaps matches TRBD1 (5 bases). This CDR3 has 14 residues. Germline V gene lookup returns CDR1 SNHLY and CDR2 FYNNEI. Trimming took off 0 bases at V and 6 bases at J, with 9 bases between the two ends. This CDR3 reads CASSEARQSNEQFF. CDR3 DNA sequence: TGTGCCAGCAGTGAAGCGCGACAGAGCAATGAGCAGTTCTTC.

This clonotype was seen a single time. A much larger clone is a single base away; this may be a read error. The CDR3 nucleotides read TGTGCCACCAGCAGAGATAAAGGTAGCGGGAGGGAGGGTGGGCAGTTCTTC. This translates into CATSRDKGSGREGGQFF. The chain joins TRBV15 to TRBJ2-1, with 11 bases matching TRBD2. With 0 bases clipped from V and 12 bases from J, the junction kept 13 bases outside the gene matches. CDR3 length: 17 residues. Germline loops: CDR1 LNHNV, CDR2 YYDKDF (reference sequence).

Points on this clonotype: It is likely a read error: a sequence one base away is far more abundant. This chain connects TRBV3-1 to TRBJ2-7; weak D call: TRBD2 (5 bases). This CDR3 comprises 17 residues. Germline V CDR1 and CDR2: LGHDT, YNNKEL (reference sequence). V was clipped by 5 bases and J by 10 bases, with 30 bases between them. CDR3 bases: TGTGCCAGCAGCGTGAGGGTTCCCATTTCTTTCTCTGAGGCCCAGTACTTC. It yields the protein CASSVRVPISFSEAQYF.

This clonotype appeared many times. This chain uses TRBV7-6 with TRBJ2-7; no firm D call. This CDR3 has 13 residues. Germline values: CDR1 SGHVS, CDR2 FNYEAQ. Trimming took 0 bases from V and 0 from J, leaving 3 bases between them. CDR3 sequence (DNA): TGTGCCAGCAGCTTAGCCGGCTCCTACGAGCAGTACTTC. This encodes CASSLAGSYEQYF.

With regard to this clonotype: A read error may explain this, as a much larger clone is one base away. The V and J genes are TRBV6-5 and TRBJ1-1; D gene ambiguous. V was cut by 5 bases and J by 2 bases, with 12 bases left in between. The CDR3 loop spans 14 amino acids. Germline V gene data show CDR1 as MNHEY and CDR2 as SVGAGI. CDR3 protein: CASSGPVGNTEAFF. The CDR3 region has the DNA TGTGCCAGCAGTGGTCCGGTGGGTAACACTGAAGCTTTCTTT.

The count of this clonotype is one. Possible read error: a much larger clone is one base away. V usage is TRBV5-1 and J usage is TRBJ1-2; D ambiguous. The ends were cut back, 6 bases at V and 4 bases at J, with 22 bases in the middle. Looked up from germline, CDR1 is SGHRS and CDR2 is YFSETQ. The CDR3 has 16 amino acids. The chain's CDR3 is CASTVQSVRRTYGYTF. The DNA of the CDR3 is TGCGCCAGCACGGTACAATCGGTTCGAAGGACCTATGGCTACACCTTC.